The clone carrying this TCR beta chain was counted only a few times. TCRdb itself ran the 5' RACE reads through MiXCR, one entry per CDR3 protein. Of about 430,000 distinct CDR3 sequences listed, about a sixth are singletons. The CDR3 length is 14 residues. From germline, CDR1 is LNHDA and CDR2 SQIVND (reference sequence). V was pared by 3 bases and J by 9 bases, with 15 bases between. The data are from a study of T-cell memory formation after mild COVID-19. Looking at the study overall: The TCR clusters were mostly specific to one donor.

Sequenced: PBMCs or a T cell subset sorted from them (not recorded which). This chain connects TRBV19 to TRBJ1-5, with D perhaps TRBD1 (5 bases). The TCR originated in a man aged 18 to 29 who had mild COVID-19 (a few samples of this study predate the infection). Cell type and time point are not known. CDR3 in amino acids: CASSMADTFWPQHF. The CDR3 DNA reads TGTGCCAGTAGTATGGCGGACACTTTCTGGCCCCAGCATTTT.